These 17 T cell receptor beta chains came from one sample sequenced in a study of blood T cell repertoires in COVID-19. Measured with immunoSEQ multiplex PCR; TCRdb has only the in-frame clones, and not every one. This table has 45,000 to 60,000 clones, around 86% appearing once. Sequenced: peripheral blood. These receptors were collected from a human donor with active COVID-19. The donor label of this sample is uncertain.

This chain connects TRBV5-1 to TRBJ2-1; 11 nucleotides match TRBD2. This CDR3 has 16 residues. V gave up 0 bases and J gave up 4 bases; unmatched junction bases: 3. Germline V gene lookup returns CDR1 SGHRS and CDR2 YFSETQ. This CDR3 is CASSLASGGLYNEQFF. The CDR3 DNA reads TGCGCCAGCAGCTTGGCTAGCGGGGGGTTATACAATGAGCAGTTCTTC.

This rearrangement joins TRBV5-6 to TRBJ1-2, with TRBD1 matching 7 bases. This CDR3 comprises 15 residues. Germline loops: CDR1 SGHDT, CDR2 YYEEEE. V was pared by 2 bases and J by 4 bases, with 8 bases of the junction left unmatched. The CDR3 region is CASSLRQGEGYGYTF. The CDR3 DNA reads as TGTGCCAGCAGCTTACGACAGGGTGAGGGCTATGGCTACACCTTC.

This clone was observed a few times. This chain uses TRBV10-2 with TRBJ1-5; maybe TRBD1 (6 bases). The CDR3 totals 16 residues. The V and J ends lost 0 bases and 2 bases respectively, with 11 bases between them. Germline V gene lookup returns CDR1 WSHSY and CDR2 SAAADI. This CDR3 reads CASSESRGSGNQPQHF. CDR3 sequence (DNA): TGCGCCAGCAGTGAGTCGAGGGGGTCTGGCAATCAGCCCCAGCATTTT.

CDR3 coding DNA: TGCGCCAGCAGCCAGCGTTGGTTCCTAGCGGGGGGAACTAGCACAGATACGCAGTATTTT. It translates to CASSQRWFLAGGTSTDTQYF. The chain uses TRBV4-3 and TRBJ2-3, with 11 bases identical to TRBD2. J gave up 0 bases and V 3 bases, and 14 bases lay outside the gene matches. Per the germline V gene, CDR1 is LGHNA and CDR2 is YSLEER. The CDR3 is 20 amino acids.

The CDR3 region is CASRGGGGRSYEQYF. In DNA form, the CDR3 reads TGTGCCAGCAGGGGGGGAGGGGGTCGCTCCTACGAGCAGTACTTC. The V gene is TRBV7-2, the J gene TRBJ2-7, with a possible D match to TRBD2 (7 bases). Trimming took 6 bases from V and 0 from J, leaving 15 bases between them. Germline-derived CDR1 and CDR2 are SGHTA and FQGNSA. The CDR3 covers 15 residues.

The CDR3 region is CASSYSGTGPFF. The CDR3 DNA reads as TGTGCCAGCAGTTACTCGGGGACAGGGCCTTTCTTT. V gene TRBV6-5 combines with J gene TRBJ1-1; 9 positions agree with TRBD1. Trimming at V came to 0 bases and at J to 12 bases, leaving 2 bases not matched to a gene. The length of the CDR3 is 12 residues. CDR1 and CDR2 from the germline V gene are MNHEY and SVGAGI.

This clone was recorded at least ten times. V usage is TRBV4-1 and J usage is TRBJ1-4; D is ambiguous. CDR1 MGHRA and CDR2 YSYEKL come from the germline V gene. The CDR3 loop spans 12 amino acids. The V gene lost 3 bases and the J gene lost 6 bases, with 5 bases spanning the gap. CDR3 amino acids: CASSQAYEKLFF. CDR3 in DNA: TGCGCCAGCAGCCAGGCCTATGAAAAACTGTTTTTT.

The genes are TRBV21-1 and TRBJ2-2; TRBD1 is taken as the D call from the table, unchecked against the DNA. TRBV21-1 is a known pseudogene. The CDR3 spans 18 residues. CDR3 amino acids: CASSKPFGTEENTGELFF. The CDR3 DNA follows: TGTGCCAGCAGCAAGCCTTTTGGGACAGAGGAAAACACCGGGGAGCTGTTTTTT.

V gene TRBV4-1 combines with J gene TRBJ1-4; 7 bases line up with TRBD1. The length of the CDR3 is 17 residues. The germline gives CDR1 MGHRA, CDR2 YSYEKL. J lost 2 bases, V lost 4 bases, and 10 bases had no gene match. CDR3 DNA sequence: TGCGCCAGCAGCCTCCTAAGACAGGGACCTACTAATGAAAAACTGTTTTTT. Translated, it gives CASSLLRQGPTNEKLFF.

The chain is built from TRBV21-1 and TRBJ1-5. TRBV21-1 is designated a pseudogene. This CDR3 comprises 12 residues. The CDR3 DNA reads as TGTGCCAGCAGCAAAGAAGGGAGGCCCCAGCATTTT. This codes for CASSKEGRPQHF.

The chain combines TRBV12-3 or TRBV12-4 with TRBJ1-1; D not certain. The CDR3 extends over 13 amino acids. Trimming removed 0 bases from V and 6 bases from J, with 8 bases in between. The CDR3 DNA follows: TGTGCCAGCAGTTTAGCTCCCGCGCCTGAAGCTTTCTTT. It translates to CASSLAPAPEAFF.

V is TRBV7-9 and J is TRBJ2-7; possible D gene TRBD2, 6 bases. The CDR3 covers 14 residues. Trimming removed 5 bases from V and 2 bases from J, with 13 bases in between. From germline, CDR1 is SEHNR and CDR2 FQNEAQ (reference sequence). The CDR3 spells CASSGDSAPYEQYF. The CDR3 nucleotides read TGTGCCAGCAGCGGGGACTCCGCCCCCTACGAGCAGTACTTC.

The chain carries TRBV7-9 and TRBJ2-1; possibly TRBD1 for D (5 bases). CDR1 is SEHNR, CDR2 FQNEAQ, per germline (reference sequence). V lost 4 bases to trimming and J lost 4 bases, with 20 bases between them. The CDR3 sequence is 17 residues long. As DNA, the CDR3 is TGTGCCAGCAGCTCGACGTGGGGTAGTGGACAATACAATGAGCAGTTCTTC. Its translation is CASSSTWGSGQYNEQFF.

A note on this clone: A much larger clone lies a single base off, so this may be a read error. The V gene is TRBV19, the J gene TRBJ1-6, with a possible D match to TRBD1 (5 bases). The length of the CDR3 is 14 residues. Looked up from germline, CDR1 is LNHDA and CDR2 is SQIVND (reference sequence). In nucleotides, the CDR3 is TGTGCCAGTAGTATAACTGGGGGGGAATCACCCTTCCACTTT. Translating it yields CASSITGGESPFHF.

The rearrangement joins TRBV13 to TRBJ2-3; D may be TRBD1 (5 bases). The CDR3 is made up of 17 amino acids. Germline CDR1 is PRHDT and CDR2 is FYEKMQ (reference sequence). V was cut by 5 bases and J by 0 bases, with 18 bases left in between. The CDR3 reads CASSPRTLGPSTDTQYF. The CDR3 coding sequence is TGTGCCAGCAGCCCCAGGACCTTGGGGCCTAGCACAGATACGCAGTATTTT.

Written as DNA, the CDR3 is TGTGCCAGTAGTAGGCTACAGGGGGCGGCGAACAATGAGCAGTTCTTC. It translates to CASSRLQGAANNEQFF. The rearrangement joins TRBV19 to TRBJ2-1, with 9 bases fitting TRBD1. The junction had 9 bases not matched to a gene; V was cut back by 4 bases and J by 5 bases. CDR1 is LNHDA, CDR2 SQIVND, per germline (reference sequence). CDR3 length: 16 amino acids.

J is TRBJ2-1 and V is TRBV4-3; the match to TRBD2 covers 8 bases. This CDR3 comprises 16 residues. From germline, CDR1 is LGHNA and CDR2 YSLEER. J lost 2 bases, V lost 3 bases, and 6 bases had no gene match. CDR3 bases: TGCGCCAGCAGCCAGTCCTCTAGCGGGCCCTACAATGAGCAGTTCTTC. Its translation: CASSQSSSGPYNEQFF.